These T cell receptor beta chains were read from a single sample in a study of cytomegalovirus exposure and HLA in healthy donors. Repertoires were generated with immunoSEQ multiplex PCR, while TCRdb's copy carries only in-frame clones and drops some. The sample records 85,000 to 100,000 clones, 69% being singletons. The source material was PBMCs. These receptors were collected from a man aged 50-59 years in good health and CMV-seronegative. Both conserved end residues are part of each CDR3. Fields, in order: J gene, D gene, clone size, V gene, CDR3 protein, CDR3 DNA. A D gene is named only where the DNA matches it firmly. Only some rows state a clone size, as once, few, many or a class for expanded clones.

>TRBJ1-1|NA|NA|TRBV7-3
CASSHSGSNTEAFF
TGTGCCAGCAGCCACTCAGGGTCGAACACTGAAGCTTTCTTT
>TRBJ1-5|NA|NA|TRBV5-6
CASSSGGHSNQPQHF
TGTGCCAGCAGCTCGGGGGGACATAGCAATCAGCCCCAGCATTTT
>TRBJ2-7|TRBD1|NA|TRBV7-2
CASTQGQGLTYEQYF
TGTGCCAGCACCCAGGGACAGGGCCTAACCTACGAGCAGTACTTC
>TRBJ2-7|TRBD2|NA|TRBV7-9
CASSLGSGLAHGQYF
TGTGCCAGCAGCTTAGGCTCGGGACTAGCCCACGGGCAGTACTTC
>TRBJ2-3|NA|NA|TRBV4-2
CASSQDRITDTQYF
TGTGCCAGCAGCCAAGATCGTATCACAGATACGCAGTATTTT
>TRBJ2-1|NA|NA|TRBV9
CASSESLHGGRDEQFF
TGTGCCAGCAGCGAGTCCCTCCACGGGGGTAGGGATGAGCAGTTCTTC
>TRBJ2-2|NA|few|TRBV11-2
CASSLDLNTGELFF
TGTGCCAGCAGCTTAGATTTAAACACCGGGGAGCTGTTTTTT
>TRBJ2-5|NA|NA|TRBV2
CASTLARQETQYF
TGTGCCAGCACGCTAGCGCGTCAAGAGACCCAGTACTTC
>TRBJ2-6|TRBD1|NA|TRBV4-3
CASSQVRAGGPSGANVLTF
TGCGCCAGCAGCCAAGTTCGGGCAGGGGGACCCTCTGGGGCCAACGTCCTGACTTTC
>TRBJ2-7|TRBD1|NA|TRBV4-2
CASSQDFGDRELYEQYF
TGTGCCAGCAGCCAAGATTTCGGGGACAGGGAGCTCTACGAGCAGTACTTC
>TRBJ1-1|NA|NA|TRBV4-2
CASSQDSLLTEAFF
TGTGCCAGCAGCCAAGATAGTCTCCTCACTGAAGCTTTCTTT
>TRBJ2-5|NA|NA|TRBV4-3
CASSQSEEAETQYF
TGCGCCAGCAGCCAATCGGAGGAAGCAGAGACCCAGTACTTC
>TRBJ1-1|NA|NA|TRBV6-4
CASPDVSGEGEPEAFF
TGTGCCAGCCCAGACGTTTCTGGGGAGGGAGAGCCTGAAGCTTTCTTT
>TRBJ1-4|NA|NA|TRBV28
CASSPPGEVRLRYEKLFF
TGTGCCAGCTCGCCGCCGGGTGAGGTTAGGCTGAGGTATGAAAAACTGTTTTTT
>TRBJ2-3|NA|NA|TRBV7-6
CASSLVLTSDTQYF
TGTGCCAGCAGCTTAGTGCTAACCTCGGATACGCAGTATTTT
>TRBJ2-2|TRBD1|few|TRBV5-1
CASSLNGQEFSGELFF
TGCGCCAGCAGCTTGAACGGACAGGAATTCTCCGGGGAGCTGTTTTTT
>TRBJ2-1|NA|NA|TRBV6-5
CASSQLGTVNEQFF
TGTGCCAGCAGTCAATTAGGGACTGTCAATGAGCAGTTCTTC
>TRBJ2-7|NA|NA|TRBV30
CAWGPGYDEQYF
TGTGCCTGGGGACCAGGGTATGACGAGCAGTACTTC
>TRBJ2-3|TRBD1|NA|TRBV2
CASTTGADTQYF
TGTGCCAGCACCACAGGGGCAGATACGCAGTATTTT
>TRBJ2-6|NA|NA|TRBV18
CASSPQLGANVLTF
TGTGCCAGCTCACCCCAACTTGGGGCCAACGTCCTGACTTTC